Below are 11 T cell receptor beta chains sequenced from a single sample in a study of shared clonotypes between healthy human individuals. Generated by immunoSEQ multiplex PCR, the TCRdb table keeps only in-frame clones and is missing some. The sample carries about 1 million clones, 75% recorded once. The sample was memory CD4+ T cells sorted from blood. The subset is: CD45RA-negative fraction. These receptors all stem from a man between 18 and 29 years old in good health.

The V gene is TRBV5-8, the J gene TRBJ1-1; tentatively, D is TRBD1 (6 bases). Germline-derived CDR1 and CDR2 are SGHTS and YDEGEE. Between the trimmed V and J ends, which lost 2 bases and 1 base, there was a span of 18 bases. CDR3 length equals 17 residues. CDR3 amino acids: CASSFGGWRVANTEAFF. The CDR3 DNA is TGTGCCAGCAGCTTCGGGGGCTGGCGTGTCGCGAACACTGAAGCTTTCTTT.

This CDR3 is CASSPEVWTEAFF. CDR3 bases: TGTGCCAGCTCCCCAGAGGTTTGGACTGAAGCTTTCTTT. The rearrangement uses TRBV18 and TRBJ1-1; D not resolved. Trimming left V 6 bases short and J 5 bases short, with 13 bases between. The CDR3 totals 13 residues. The V gene's germline CDR1 is KGHSH and CDR2 LQKENI.

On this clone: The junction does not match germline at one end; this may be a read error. The DNA for the CDR3 is TGTGCCAGCAGTGAATTGCAGGGTACCCCTCTCTTC. Its protein is CASSELQGTPLF. The chain combines TRBV6-1 with TRBJ1-2, with D possibly TRBD1 on 5 matching bases. The CDR3 runs 12 residues. Per germline, CDR1 MNHNS and CDR2 SASEGT.

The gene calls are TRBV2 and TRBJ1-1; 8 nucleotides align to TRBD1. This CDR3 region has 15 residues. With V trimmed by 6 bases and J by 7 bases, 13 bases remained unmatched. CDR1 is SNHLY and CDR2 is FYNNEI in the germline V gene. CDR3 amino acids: CASRGVTGGGSEAFF. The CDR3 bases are TGTGCCAGCAGGGGAGTAACAGGGGGAGGAAGTGAAGCTTTCTTT.

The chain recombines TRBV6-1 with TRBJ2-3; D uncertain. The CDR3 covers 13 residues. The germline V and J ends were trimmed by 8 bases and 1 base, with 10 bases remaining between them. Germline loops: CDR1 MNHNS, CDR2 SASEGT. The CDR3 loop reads CASDGLGTDTQYF. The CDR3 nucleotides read TGTGCCAGCGACGGCCTAGGCACAGATACGCAGTATTTT.

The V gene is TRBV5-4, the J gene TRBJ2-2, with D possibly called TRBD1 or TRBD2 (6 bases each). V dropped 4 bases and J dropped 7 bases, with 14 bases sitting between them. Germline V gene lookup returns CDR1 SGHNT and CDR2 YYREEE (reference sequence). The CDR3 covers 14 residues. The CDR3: CASSPGAVLGELFF. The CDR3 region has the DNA TGTGCCAGCAGCCCGGGGGCCGTGCTCGGGGAGCTGTTTTTT.

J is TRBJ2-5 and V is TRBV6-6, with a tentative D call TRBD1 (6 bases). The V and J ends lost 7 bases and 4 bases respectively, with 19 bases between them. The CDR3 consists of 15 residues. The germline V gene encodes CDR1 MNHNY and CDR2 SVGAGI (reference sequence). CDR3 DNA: TGTGCCAGCACCCTTGACTTGCAGGGGAGAGAGACCCAGTACTTC. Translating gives CASTLDLQGRETQYF.

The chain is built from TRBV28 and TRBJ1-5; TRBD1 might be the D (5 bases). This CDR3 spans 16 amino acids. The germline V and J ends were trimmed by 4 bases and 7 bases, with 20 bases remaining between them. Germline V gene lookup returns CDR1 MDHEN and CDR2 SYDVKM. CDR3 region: CASSWPNQGSSQPQHF. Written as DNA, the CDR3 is TGTGCCAGCAGTTGGCCTAATCAGGGTTCGTCCCAGCCCCAGCATTTT.

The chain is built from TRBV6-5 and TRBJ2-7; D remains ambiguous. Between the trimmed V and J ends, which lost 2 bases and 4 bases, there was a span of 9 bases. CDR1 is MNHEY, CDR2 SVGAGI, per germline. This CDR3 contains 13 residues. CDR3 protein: CASSYGRWYEQYF. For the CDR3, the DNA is TGTGCCAGCAGTTACGGCCGGTGGTACGAGCAGTACTTC.

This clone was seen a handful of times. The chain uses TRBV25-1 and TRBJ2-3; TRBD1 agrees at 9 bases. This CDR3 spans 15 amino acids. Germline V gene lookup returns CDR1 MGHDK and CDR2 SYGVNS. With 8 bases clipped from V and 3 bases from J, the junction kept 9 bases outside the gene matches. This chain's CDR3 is CASCPTGQGTDTQYF. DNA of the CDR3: TGTGCCAGCTGTCCGACGGGACAGGGTACAGATACGCAGTATTTT.

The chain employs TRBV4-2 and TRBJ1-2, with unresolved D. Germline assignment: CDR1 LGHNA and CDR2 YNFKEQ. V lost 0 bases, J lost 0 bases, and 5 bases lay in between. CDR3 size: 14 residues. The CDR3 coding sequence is TGTGCCAGCAGCCAAGATCGGGCTAACTATGGCTACACCTTC. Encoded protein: CASSQDRANYGYTF.